The 11 T cell receptor beta chains listed next were all sequenced from one sample in a study of cytomegalovirus exposure and HLA in healthy donors. PCR involved 60 Vbeta and 13 Jbeta primers. Some clones are missing from TCRdb's copy, which holds only in-frame ones; the method was immunoSEQ multiplex PCR. The profile shows fewer than 200,000 clones, roughly 80% of them singletons. The sample comprised PBMCs. Receptors originate from a woman in her fifties or sixties in good health and CMV-seronegative.

The CDR3 region is CASSLSYGGARAEQYF. In DNA, the CDR3 is TGTGCCAGCAGCTTATCCTACGGCGGGGCGCGGGCCGAGCAGTACTTC. The rearrangement joins TRBV7-2 to TRBJ2-7; possible D gene TRBD2, 6 bases. Trimming took 2 bases from V and 6 from J, leaving 20 bases between them. The CDR3 length is 16 residues. Germline V gives CDR1 SGHTA, CDR2 FQGNSA.

The V and J genes are TRBV7-8 and TRBJ2-1, with 10 bases that match TRBD2. The CDR3 contains 16 residues. Germline V gene data show CDR1 as SGHVS and CDR2 as FQNEAQ. Losses at the gene ends were 3 bases for V and 5 bases for J; bases not matched to a gene: 7. CDR3 amino acids: CASSLTLAGANNEQFF. The CDR3 region has the DNA TGTGCCAGCAGCTTGACCCTAGCGGGGGCGAACAATGAGCAGTTCTTC.

The CDR3 protein is CASSPRGGGYEQYF. The CDR3 coding sequence is TGCGCCAGCAGCCCCCGCGGGGGGGGCTACGAGCAGTACTTC. J is TRBJ2-7 and V is TRBV5-1, with 9 bases identical to TRBD2. V dropped 4 bases and J dropped 3; count of bases not matched to a gene: 5. The CDR3 is 14 amino acids. Germline CDR1 is SGHRS and CDR2 is YFSETQ. The entire variable domain, with the rest obtained from reference TRBV5-1 and TRBJ2-7, is as follows: KAGVTQTPRYLIKTRGQQVTLSCSPISGHRSVSWYQQTPGQGLQFLFEYFSETQRNKGNFPGRFSGRQFSNSRSEMNVSTLELGDSALYLCASSPRGGGYEQYFGPGTRLTVT.

The chain combines TRBV30 with TRBJ1-1; 7 bases line up with TRBD1. Germline CDR1 reads GTSNPN; CDR2 reads SVGIG (reference sequence). There are 12 residues in the CDR3. V dropped 4 bases and J dropped 11; count of bases not matched to a gene: 10. The CDR3 spells CAWNTGTVVAFF. In DNA, the CDR3 is TGTGCCTGGAATACCGGGACAGTCGTTGCTTTCTTT.

V and J are TRBV5-4 and TRBJ1-1; D remains ambiguous. Trimming pared 2 bases from V and 1 base from J, leaving 12 bases between. The CDR3 consists of 15 residues. Germline CDR1 reads SGHNT; CDR2 reads YYREEE (reference sequence). CDR3 protein: CASSFSGMGNTEAFF. DNA for the CDR3: TGTGCCAGCAGCTTCTCGGGTATGGGGAACACTGAAGCTTTCTTT.

The chain employs TRBV19 and TRBJ1-3; D might be TRBD1 (5 bases). Germline loops: CDR1 LNHDA, CDR2 SQIVND (reference sequence). Between the trimmed V and J ends, which lost 9 bases and 0 bases, there was a span of 12 bases. This CDR3 spans 14 amino acids. In DNA, the CDR3 is TGTGCCAGCAGACAGCAAACCTCTGGAAACACCATATATTTT. Its protein is CASRQQTSGNTIYF. Variable domain in full (rest from reference TRBV19 and TRBJ1-3): DGGITQSPKYLFRKEGQNVTLSCEQNLNHDAMYWYRQDPGQGLRLIYYSQIVNDFQKGDIAEGYSVSREKKESFPLTVTSAQKNPTAFYLCASRQQTSGNTIYFGEGSWLTVV.

The chain has TRBV5-1 and TRBJ2-1; 9 bases fit TRBD2. The CDR3 has 16 residues. Germline V lookup: CDR1 SGHRS, CDR2 YFSETQ. V gave up 4 bases and J gave up 4 bases; unmatched junction bases: 9. CDR3 nucleotide sequence: TGCGCCAGCAGCCAGGACTTTAGCGGGGGATACAATGAGCAGTTCTTC. Translated: CASSQDFSGGYNEQFF. Drawing the rest from reference TRBV5-1 and TRBJ2-1, the complete variable domain is KAGVTQTPRYLIKTRGQQVTLSCSPISGHRSVSWYQQTPGQGLQFLFEYFSETQRNKGNFPGRFSGRQFSNSRSEMNVSTLELGDSALYLCASSQDFSGGYNEQFFGPGTRLTVL.

The chain couples TRBV5-4 to TRBJ2-1, with 12 nucleotides matching TRBD2. With V trimmed by 3 bases and J by 7 bases, 11 bases remained unmatched. From germline, CDR1 is SGHNT and CDR2 YYREEE (reference sequence). The CDR3 extends over 17 amino acids. The CDR3 DNA follows: TGTGCCAGCAGCTCCTCTAGCGGGAGGGGAAAAAAAAATGAGCAGTTCTTC. Its translation: CASSSSSGRGKKNEQFF.

Judged by abundance, this clone is medium-sized. This chain joins TRBV28 and TRBJ1-4; 10 bases fit TRBD1. The CDR3 runs 13 residues. V dropped 8 bases and J dropped 8; count of bases not matched to a gene: 5. Germline CDR1 is MDHEN and CDR2 is SYDVKM. The CDR3 bases are TGTGCCAGCGCCGGGACAGGGGTGGAAAAACTGTTTTTT. Its translation is CASAGTGVEKLFF.

The chain couples TRBV9 to TRBJ1-1; D is possibly TRBD1 (5 bases). Germline values: CDR1 SGDLS, CDR2 YYNGEE. The V end was cut by 1 base, the J end by 0 bases, with 10 bases between. This CDR3 has 15 amino acids. The CDR3: CASSVSGAVNTEAFF. CDR3 DNA sequence: TGTGCCAGCAGCGTAAGTGGGGCCGTGAACACTGAAGCTTTCTTT.

This chain links TRBV6-1 with TRBJ1-5, with D unclear. The ends were cut back, 2 bases at V and 3 bases at J, with 8 bases in the middle. Germline assignment: CDR1 MNHNS and CDR2 SASEGT. This CDR3 contains 14 residues. The CDR3 sequence is CASSERQFNQPQHF. The CDR3 nucleotides are TGTGCCAGCAGTGAACGACAATTCAATCAGCCCCAGCATTTT.